These 8 T cell receptor beta chains share one sample of origin, sequenced in a study of Graves' ophthalmopathy and Graves' hyperthyroidism. From RNA, the CDR3 regions of TCR beta chains were amplified and sequenced. The workflow started with a first-round RT-PCR run with HTBI primers and then moved on to a second-round multiplex PCR. TCRdb re-analysed the multiplex PCR reads in MiXCR, keeping a single row per CDR3 protein. This table holds some 170,000 distinct CDR3 sequences, 39% found once. The sequenced material came from peripheral blood. The receptors come from a young man with Graves' ophthalmopathy.

This sequence joins TRBV6-2 or TRBV6-3 and TRBJ2-5; D gene uncertain. This CDR3 is built from 12 residues. Germline V CDR1 and CDR2: MNHEY, SVGEGT. V lost 0 bases, J lost 5 bases, and 4 bases lay in between. CDR3 sequence (DNA): TGTGCCAGCAGTTACTCGTCGGAGACCCAGTACTTC. It specifies CASSYSSETQYF.

This clonotype occurred many times. This chain joins TRBV10-3 and TRBJ2-7; TRBD2 matches 9 bases. This CDR3 is built from 13 residues. The ends lost 6 bases at V and 5 bases at J; junction bases unmatched: 5. Germline CDR1 is ENHRY and CDR2 is SYGVKD. CDR3 coding DNA: TGTGCCATCAGGCGGGAGGGCGGCGACGAGCAGTACTTC. This gives the protein CAIRREGGDEQYF.

In its sample, this clonotype was seen many times. The genes are TRBV28 and TRBJ2-6, with D unclear. The V end lost 10 bases, the J end lost 11 bases, and 18 bases lay between the germline ends. This CDR3 comprises 13 residues. Germline CDR1 MDHEN, CDR2 SYDVKM. CDR3 in amino acids: CATAGGSAHVLTF. For the CDR3, the DNA is TGTGCCACAGCCGGCGGCTCTGCCCACGTCCTGACTTTC.

This clonotype appeared many times. The chain combines TRBV10-3 with TRBJ2-7; D gene ambiguous. V shed 3 bases and J shed 4 bases, with 13 bases lying between them. The CDR3 spans 14 residues. The V gene's germline CDR1 is ENHRY and CDR2 SYGVKD. This chain's CDR3 is CAISDRPDPYEQYF. CDR3 nucleotides: TGTGCCATCAGTGATCGCCCCGACCCATACGAGCAGTACTTC.

The CDR3 region is CASSEQGNNQPQHF. CDR3 DNA sequence: TGTGCCAGCAGTGAGCAGGGGAACAATCAGCCCCAGCATTTT. The rearrangement joins TRBV6-1 to TRBJ1-5, with a tentative D call TRBD1 (6 bases). V was pared by 3 bases and J by 3 bases, with 9 bases between. The CDR3 length is 14 residues. Per the germline V gene, CDR1 is MNHNS and CDR2 is SASEGT.

This clonotype was recorded at least ten times. This chain connects TRBV6-4 to TRBJ1-2, with a tentative D call TRBD1 (5 bases). V dropped 6 bases and J dropped 3 bases, with 23 bases sitting between them. CDR1 is MRHNA, CDR2 SNTAGT, per germline. The CDR3 has 17 residues. Here the CDR3 reads CASRDESGTPADYGYTF. CDR3 bases: TGTGCCAGCAGAGACGAATCCGGGACCCCGGCGGACTATGGCTACACCTTC.

This chain joins TRBV10-3 and TRBJ1-1; D is undetermined. CDR1 ENHRY and CDR2 SYGVKD come from the germline V gene. This CDR3 contains 14 residues. The V gene lost 6 bases and the J gene lost 6 bases, with 17 bases spanning the gap. The DNA for the CDR3 is TGTGCCATCAGGGCTCCCGGACGAGGAGCTGAAGCTTTCTTT. It codes for CAIRAPGRGAEAFF.

The V gene is TRBV19, the J gene TRBJ2-2; 7 nucleotides agree with TRBD1. Germline loops: CDR1 LNHDA, CDR2 SQIVND (reference sequence). Losses at the gene ends were 8 bases for V and 0 bases for J; bases not matched to a gene: 9. This CDR3 is built from 16 residues. The CDR3 here is CASAHLTGANTGELFF. The CDR3 DNA reads TGTGCCAGTGCCCACCTCACAGGGGCGAACACCGGGGAGCTGTTTTTT.